This TCR beta chain was documented in a study of molecular identifiers for immune sequencing clone quantification. Previously described methods and listed TCR primers produced bulk TCR libraries. One entry per CDR3 protein, called by TCRdb with MiXCR from the PCR reads. Of 62,000 or so distinct CDR3 sequences listed, roughly 20% were seen once; the top ten hold about 1.5%. As concerns this clonotype: Its antigen is unidentified.

Preparation of naive CD8 libraries involved about 19,000 to 1,100,000 sorted cells and 10%, 30% or 50% RNA. When naive CD8 T cells were sorted, they were gated as CD8+CD4-CCR7+CD45RA+. Study-level results: Whereas naive cells kept under 1% of molecules in clones above 20 RNA copies, such clones held over 97% in effectors.

The clonotype originates from a human donor in good health. Some libraries in this study had Jurkat cell RNA spiked in. Sequencing was done on a sample of naive CD8+ T cells from blood, with Jurkat cell RNA spiked in. Regarding subset: FACS-sorted CD8+CD4-CCR7+CD45RA+ naive T cells.

As DNA, the CDR3 is TGTGCCAGCAGATACAATGAGCAGTTCTTC. Protein sequence: CASRYNEQFF. This chain links TRBV6-1 with TRBJ2-1; D is unclear. Trimming took off 6 bases at V and 4 bases at J, with 1 base between the two ends. Germline CDR1 and CDR2: MNHNS and SASEGT. The CDR3 is made up of 10 amino acids.